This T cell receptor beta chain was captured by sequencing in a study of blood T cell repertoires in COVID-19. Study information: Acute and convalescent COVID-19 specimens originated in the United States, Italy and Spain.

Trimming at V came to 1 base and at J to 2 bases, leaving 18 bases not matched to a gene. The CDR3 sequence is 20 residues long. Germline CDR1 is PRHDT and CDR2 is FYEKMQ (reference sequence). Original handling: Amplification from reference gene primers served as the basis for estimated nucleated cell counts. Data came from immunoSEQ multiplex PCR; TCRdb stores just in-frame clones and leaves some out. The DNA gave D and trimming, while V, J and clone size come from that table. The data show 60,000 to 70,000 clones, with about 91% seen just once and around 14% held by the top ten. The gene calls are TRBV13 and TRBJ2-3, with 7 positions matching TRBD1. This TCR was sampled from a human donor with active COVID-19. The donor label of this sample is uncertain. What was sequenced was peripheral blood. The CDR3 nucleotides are TGTGCCAGCAGCTTAGTCCGGGACAGAAAACTCTACCGCTCCACAGATACGCAGTATTTT. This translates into CASSLVRDRKLYRSTDTQYF.